These 9 T cell receptor beta chains originate from one sample sequenced in a study of beta chain features in type 1 diabetes. Sequencing targeted expressed TCRB transcripts, as all isolated RNA had been reverse transcribed. The repertoire was sequenced with immunoSEQ multiplex PCR; TCRdb's copy has only in-frame clones and lacks some. This table holds roughly 100,000 clones, 25% to 35% found once. These TCRs are of unknown antigen specificity. General study findings and limits: Shortening that was moderate but significant affected the TCRB CDR3s of Type 1 diabetes patients in all four CD4+ subsets.

The source material was central memory CD4+ T cells from blood. The source of these receptors is a woman under 30 with type 1 diabetes.

This clone was seen a handful of times. The chain has TRBV11-2 and TRBJ2-7; no reliable D call. The CDR3 extends over 13 amino acids. Germline V gives CDR1 SGHAT, CDR2 FQNNGV. V gave up 1 base and J gave up 4 bases, with 8 bases separating them. The CDR3 DNA reads as TGTGCCAGCAGCTTAGCCAACGGGTACGAGCAGTACGTC. Protein: CASSLANGYEQYV.

The chain couples TRBV18 to TRBJ1-1; D is perhaps TRBD1 (5 bases). CDR3 length: 13 residues. V lost 5 bases and J lost 1, with 8 bases in between. CDR1 and CDR2 (germline): KGHSH, LQKENI. The CDR3 bases are TGTGCCAGCTCAGGAGACAGGAACACTGAAGCTTTCTTT. Its protein is CASSGDRNTEAFF.

The sample holds a few counts of this clone. V is TRBV2 and J is TRBJ2-2; no clear D. The CDR3 runs to 14 residues. V gave up 6 bases and J gave up 6 bases, with 14 bases separating them. Germline V gene sequence: CDR1 SNHLY, CDR2 FYNNEI. CDR3 sequence (DNA): TGTGCCAGCAGCTCTATAACCTTGGCCGGGGAGCTGTTTTTT. Its translation is CASSSITLAGELFF.

This clone was detected a few times. At one boundary the junction diverges from the germline segment, which might be a read error. The CDR3 reads CASRSQGQFTEWDF. CDR3 nucleotide sequence: TGTGCCAGTAGATCTCAGGGGCAATTCACTGAATGGGATTTT. The rearrangement links TRBV19 to TRBJ1-1; perhaps TRBD1 as D (6 bases). CDR1 is LNHDA and CDR2 is SQIVND in the germline V gene (reference sequence). This CDR3 has 14 amino acids. Using reference TRBV19 and TRBJ1-1 for the parts outside the CDR3, the full variable domain is DGGITQSPKYLFRKEGQNVTLSCEQNLNHDAMYWYRQDPGQGLRLIYYSQIVNDFQKGDIAEGYSVSREKKESFPLTVTSAQKNPTAFYLCASRSQGQFTEWDFGQGTRLTVV.

In its sample, this clone was seen a few times. This rearrangement joins TRBV5-6 to TRBJ2-1, with TRBD2 as a possible D gene (6 bases). The length of the CDR3 is 15 residues. The ends were cut back, 4 bases at V and 4 bases at J, with 15 bases in the middle. From germline, CDR1 is SGHDT and CDR2 YYEEEE. The DNA for the CDR3 is TGTGCCAGCAGCGGCGGGGAGACCTCGTACAATGAGCAGTTCTTC. Amino acids: CASSGGETSYNEQFF.

The rearrangement links TRBV30 to TRBJ1-5; TRBD1 aligns across 9 bases. J gave up 5 bases and V 0 bases, and 8 bases lay outside the gene matches. The CDR3 length is 16 residues. Germline values: CDR1 GTSNPN, CDR2 SVGIG (reference sequence). CDR3 loop: CAWSVRVGQGYQPQHF. DNA for the CDR3: TGTGCCTGGAGTGTACGGGTGGGACAGGGATATCAGCCCCAGCATTTT.

In its sample, this clone was seen a few times. This chain joins TRBV5-1 and TRBJ2-3; TRBD2 matches 10 bases. CDR3 length: 17 amino acids. Germline V gene lookup returns CDR1 SGHRS and CDR2 YFSETQ. V dropped 3 bases and J dropped 6; count of bases not matched to a gene: 13. The CDR3, as DNA: TGCGCCAGCAGCTGGTCCCCCCTAGCGGGAGCCGGTGATACGCAGTATTTT. Translating it yields CASSWSPLAGAGDTQYF.

In its sample, this clone was seen a few times. The rearrangement links TRBV6-5 to TRBJ2-7, with D perhaps matching TRBD2 (5 bases). V was cut by 2 bases and J by 5 bases, with 10 bases left in between. The CDR3 spans 13 residues. The V gene's germline CDR1 is MNHEY and CDR2 SVGAGI. The CDR3 here is CASSYGRKDEQYF. DNA of the CDR3: TGTGCCAGCAGTTACGGGAGAAAGGACGAGCAGTACTTC.

Ten or more counts support this clone. The same CDR3 also results from other DNA sequences found in this sample. The J gene is TRBJ1-5, the V gene TRBV28; D is undetermined. From germline, CDR1 is MDHEN and CDR2 SYDVKM. The CDR3 has 14 residues. V was trimmed by 3 bases and J by 0 bases, leaving 6 bases between them. CDR3 amino acids: CASSLGGSNQPQHF. The CDR3 DNA reads TGTGCCAGCAGTTTGGGAGGTAGCAATCAGCCCCAGCATTTT. The entire variable domain, with the rest obtained from reference TRBV28 and TRBJ1-5, is as follows: DVKVTQSSRYLVKRTGEKVFLECVQDMDHENMFWYRQDPGLGLRLIYFSYDVKMKEKGDIPEGYSVSREKKERFSLILESASTNQTSMYLCASSLGGSNQPQHFGDGTRLSIL.